This TCR beta chain was recorded in a study of blood T cell repertoires in COVID-19. Study summary: Both acute and convalescent COVID-19 samples were obtained from the United States, Italy and Spain. Sources were T cells, B-cell-depleted T cells, or PBMCs; the material itself was cDNA or gDNA.

Data came from immunoSEQ multiplex PCR; TCRdb stores just in-frame clones and leaves some out. This sample has some 45,000 clones, with about 92% found just once. Recruited during active infection, patients (from Seattle) were subsequently followed longitudinally. Specimen: peripheral blood. This TCR was sampled from a man aged 55 to 70 with COVID-19, enrolled during active disease.

This chain's CDR3 is CATSGLWTGSGNTIYF. DNA for the CDR3: TGTGCCACCAGCGGTCTTTGGACAGGCTCTGGAAACACCATATATTTT. The rearrangement joins TRBV15 to TRBJ1-3; 7 positions match TRBD1. This CDR3 spans 16 amino acids. The trim removed 5 bases at V and 0 bases at J, leaving 7 bases unmatched. Germline V gives CDR1 LNHNV, CDR2 YYDKDF (reference sequence). The full variable domain, in which reference TRBV15 and TRBJ1-3 provide the parts outside the CDR3, is DAMVIQNPRYQVTQFGKPVTLSCSQTLNHNVMYWYQQKSSQAPKLLFHYYDKDFNNEADTPDNFQSRRPNTSFCFLDIRSPGLGDTAMYLCATSGLWTGSGNTIYFGEGSWLTVV.